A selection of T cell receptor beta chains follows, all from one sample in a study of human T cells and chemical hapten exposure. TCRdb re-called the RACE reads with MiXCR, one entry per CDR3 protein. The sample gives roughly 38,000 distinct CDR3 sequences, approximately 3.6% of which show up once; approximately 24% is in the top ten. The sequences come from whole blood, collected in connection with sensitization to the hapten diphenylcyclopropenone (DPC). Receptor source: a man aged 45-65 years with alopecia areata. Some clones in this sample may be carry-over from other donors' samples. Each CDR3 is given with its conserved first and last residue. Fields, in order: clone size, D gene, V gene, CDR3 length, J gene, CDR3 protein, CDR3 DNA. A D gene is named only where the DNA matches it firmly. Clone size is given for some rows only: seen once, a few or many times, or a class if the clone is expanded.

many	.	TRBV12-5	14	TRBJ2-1	CASGLGPRSNEQFF	TGTGCTAGTGGTTTGGGGCCCAGGTCGAATGAGCAGTTCTTC
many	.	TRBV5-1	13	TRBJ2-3	CASSSASTDTQYF	TGCGCCAGCAGCTCCGCTAGCACAGATACGCAGTATTTT
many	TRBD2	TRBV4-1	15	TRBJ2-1	CASSQGAWREDEQFF	TGCGCCAGCAGCCAAGGGGCGTGGCGGGAGGATGAGCAGTTCTTC
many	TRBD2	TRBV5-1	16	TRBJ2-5	CASSGGLAGGQETQYF	TGCGCCAGCAGCGGGGGACTAGCGGGAGGTCAAGAGACCCAGTACTTC
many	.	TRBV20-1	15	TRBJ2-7	CSARVWENGNYEQYF	TGCAGTGCTAGAGTCTGGGAGAATGGGAACTACGAGCAGTACTTC
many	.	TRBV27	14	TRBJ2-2	CASSLGWNTGELFF	TGTGCCAGCAGTTTGGGGTGGAACACCGGGGAGCTGTTTTTT
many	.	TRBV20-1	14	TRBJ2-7	CSARGGARRSEQYF	TGCAGTGCTAGAGGGGGGGCCCGTCGATCCGAGCAGTACTTC
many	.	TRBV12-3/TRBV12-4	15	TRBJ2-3	CASSLDFDSTDTQYF	TGTGCCAGCAGTTTAGATTTCGACAGCACAGATACGCAGTATTTT
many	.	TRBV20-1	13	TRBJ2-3	CSARGPEADTQYF	TGCAGTGCTAGGGGCCCCGAGGCGGATACGCAGTATTTT
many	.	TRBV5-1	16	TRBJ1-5	CASSPEPGRGNQPQHF	TGCGCCAGCAGTCCGGAACCGGGCAGGGGAAACCAGCCCCAGCATTTT
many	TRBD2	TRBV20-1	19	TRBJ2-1	CSARDLLLAGGPEYNEQFF	TGCAGTGCTAGAGATTTATTGCTAGCGGGAGGGCCGGAATACAATGAGCAGTTCTTC
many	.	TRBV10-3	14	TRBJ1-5	CAIGQMDSNQPQHF	TGTGCCATAGGACAGATGGATAGCAATCAGCCCCAGCATTTT
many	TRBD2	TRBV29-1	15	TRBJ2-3	CSVQTSGRARDTQYF	TGCAGCGTCCAGACTAGCGGGAGGGCCCGAGATACGCAGTATTTT
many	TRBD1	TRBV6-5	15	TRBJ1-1	CASSYSGTGNTEAFF	TGTGCCAGCAGTTACTCGGGGACAGGGAACACTGAAGCTTTCTTT
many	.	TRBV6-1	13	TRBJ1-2	CASSDRTNYGYTF	TGTGCCAGCAGTGATCGCACTAACTATGGCTACACCTTC
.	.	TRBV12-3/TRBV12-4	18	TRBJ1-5	CASSLVTVPGVENQPQHF	TGTGCCAGCAGTTTAGTAACTGTTCCAGGGGTCGAAAATCAGCCCCAGCATTTT
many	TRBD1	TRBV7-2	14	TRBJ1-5	CASSLSTGDQPQHF	TGTGCCAGCAGCTTATCGACAGGGGATCAGCCCCAGCATTTT
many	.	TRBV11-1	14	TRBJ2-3	CASSLAVSTDTQYF	TGTGCCAGCTCCTTAGCGGTTTCCACAGATACGCAGTATTTT
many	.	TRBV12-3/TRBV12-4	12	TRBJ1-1	CASSLWGRKAFF	TGTGCCAGCAGTTTATGGGGACGAAAAGCTTTCTTT
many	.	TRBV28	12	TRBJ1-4	CAVPGAGEKLFF	TGTGCCGTCCCAGGGGCAGGGGAAAAACTGTTTTTT
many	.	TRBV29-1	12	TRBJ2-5	CSVGGGRETQYF	TGCAGCGTTGGGGGGGGCAGGGAGACCCAGTACTTC
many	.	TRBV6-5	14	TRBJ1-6	CASSWSYYNSPLHF	TGTGCCAGCAGTTGGTCCTACTATAATTCACCCCTCCACTTT
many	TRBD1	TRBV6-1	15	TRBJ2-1	CASSEVGRGRDEQFF	TGTGCCAGCAGTGAAGTAGGCAGGGGGCGCGATGAGCAGTTCTTC
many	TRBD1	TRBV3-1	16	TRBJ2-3	CASSQDPTGGPDTQYF	TGTGCCAGCAGCCAAGATCCAACAGGGGGCCCAGATACGCAGTATTTT
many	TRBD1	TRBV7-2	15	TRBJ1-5	CASSFLGQGHQPQHF	TGTGCCAGCAGCTTCCTGGGACAGGGTCATCAGCCCCAGCATTTT
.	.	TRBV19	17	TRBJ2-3	CASSIDRRRVFTDTQYF	TGTGCCAGTAGTATAGATCGTAGGAGGGTCTTCACAGATACGCAGTATTTT
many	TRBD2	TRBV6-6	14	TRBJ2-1	CASSYGTSGNEQFF	TGTGCCAGCAGTTACGGGACTAGCGGCAATGAGCAGTTCTTC
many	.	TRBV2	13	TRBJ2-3	CASSQKGFDTQYF	TGTGCCAGCAGCCAGAAAGGCTTTGATACGCAGTATTTT
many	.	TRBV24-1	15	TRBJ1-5	CATSDSYGDNQPQHF	TGTGCCACCAGTGACTCCTACGGAGACAATCAGCCCCAGCATTTT
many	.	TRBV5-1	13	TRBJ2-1	CASSLARINEQFF	TGCGCCAGCAGCTTGGCCAGGATCAATGAGCAGTTCTTC
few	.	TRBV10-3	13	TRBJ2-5	CAINGGSGETQYF	TGTGCCATCAATGGCGGCTCAGGGGAGACCCAGTACTTC
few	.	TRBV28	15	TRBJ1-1	CASSEATSRNTEAFF	TGTGCCAGCAGTGAAGCTACTTCGCGGAACACTGAAGCTTTCTTT
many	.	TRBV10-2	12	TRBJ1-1	CASREDVAEAFF	TGCGCCAGCAGGGAGGATGTCGCTGAAGCTTTCTTT
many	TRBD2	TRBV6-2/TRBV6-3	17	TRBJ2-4	CASSKRLAGSAKNIQYF	TGTGCCAGCAGTAAACGACTAGCGGGGAGTGCCAAAAACATTCAGTACTTC
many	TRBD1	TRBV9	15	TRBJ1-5	CASSVTGQGNQPQHF	TGTGCCAGCAGCGTCACGGGACAGGGTAATCAGCCCCAGCATTTT